What follows are 3 T cell receptor beta chains derived from one specimen sequenced in a study of Ad26.COV2.S vaccination and SARS-CoV-2 variants. As to treatment: over 15 received Ad26.COV2.S at low or high dose, single or two shots; roughly five received placebo; per-sample allocation not given. All samples were drawn on day 63, counting from the first vaccine or placebo injection. Method: immunoSEQ multiplex PCR; TCRdb's copy keeps in-frame clones and lacks some. The sample contains around 450,000 clones, about 91% of which appear only once. Source: peripheral blood, taken in a trial of Ad26.COV2.S vaccine versus placebo. Receptors originate from a person aged 18-60 years who received the Ad26.COV2.S COVID-19 vaccine or a placebo.

The V gene is TRBV12-3 or TRBV12-4, the J gene TRBJ1-2; 7 bases are shared with TRBD1. With 8 bases clipped from V and 6 bases from J, the junction kept 9 bases outside the gene matches. This CDR3 comprises 13 residues. The CDR3 DNA sequence: TGTGCCAGCCACAGGGGATTGTGGGATGGCTACACCTTC. Amino acids: CASHRGLWDGYTF.

CDR3 loop: CAWSVDMDQPQHF. DNA of the CDR3: TGTGCCTGGAGTGTCGACATGGATCAGCCCCAGCATTTT. The chain carries TRBV30 and TRBJ1-5, with D hard to call. Germline V gives CDR1 GTSNPN, CDR2 SVGIG (reference sequence). The CDR3 loop spans 13 amino acids. V was cut by 0 bases and J by 5 bases, with 8 bases left in between.

The CDR3 coding sequence is TGCGCCAGCAGCTTGGATCGGTCTTCAGGCATTCAGTACTTC. Amino acids: CASSLDRSSGIQYF. The J gene is TRBJ2-4, the V gene TRBV5-1; D is uncertain. This CDR3 has 14 residues. The V end lost 0 bases, the J end lost 9 bases, and 13 bases lay between the germline ends. Germline V gene lookup returns CDR1 SGHRS and CDR2 YFSETQ.